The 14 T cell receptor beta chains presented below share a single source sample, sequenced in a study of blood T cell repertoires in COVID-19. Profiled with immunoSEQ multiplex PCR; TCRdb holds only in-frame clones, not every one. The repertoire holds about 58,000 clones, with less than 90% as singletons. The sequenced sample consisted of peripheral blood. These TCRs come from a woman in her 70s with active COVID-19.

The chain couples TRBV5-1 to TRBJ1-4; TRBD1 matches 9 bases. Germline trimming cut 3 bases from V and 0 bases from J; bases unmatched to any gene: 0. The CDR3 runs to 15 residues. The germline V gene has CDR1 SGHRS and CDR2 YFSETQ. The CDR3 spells CASSWTGATNEKLFF. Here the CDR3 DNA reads TGCGCCAGCAGCTGGACAGGGGCAACTAATGAAAAACTGTTTTTT.

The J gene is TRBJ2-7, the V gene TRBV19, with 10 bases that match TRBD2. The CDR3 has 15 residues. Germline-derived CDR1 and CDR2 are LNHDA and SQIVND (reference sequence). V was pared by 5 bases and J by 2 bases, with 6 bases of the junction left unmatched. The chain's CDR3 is CASSGSSGRPYEQYF. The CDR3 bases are TGTGCCAGTAGTGGCTCTAGCGGGAGACCCTACGAGCAGTACTTC.

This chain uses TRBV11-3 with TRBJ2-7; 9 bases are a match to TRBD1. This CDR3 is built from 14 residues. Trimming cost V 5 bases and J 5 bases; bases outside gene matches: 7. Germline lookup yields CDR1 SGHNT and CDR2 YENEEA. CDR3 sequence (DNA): TGTGCCAGCAGCCCGGGACAGGGAGGCGACGAGCAGTACTTC. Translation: CASSPGQGGDEQYF.

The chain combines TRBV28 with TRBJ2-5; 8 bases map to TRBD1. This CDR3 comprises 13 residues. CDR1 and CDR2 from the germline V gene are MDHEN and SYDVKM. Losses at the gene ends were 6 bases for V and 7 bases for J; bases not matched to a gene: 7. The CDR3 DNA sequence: TGTGCCAGCAGCTCAGGGGGCTTTTGGACCCAGTACTTC. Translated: CASSSGGFWTQYF.

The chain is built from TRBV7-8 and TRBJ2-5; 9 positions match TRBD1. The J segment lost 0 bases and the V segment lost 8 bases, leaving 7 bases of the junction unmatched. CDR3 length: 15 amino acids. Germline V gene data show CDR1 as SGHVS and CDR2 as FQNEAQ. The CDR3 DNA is TGTGCCAGCGGCACCGGGACAGGGTACCAAGAGACCCAGTACTTC. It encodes CASGTGTGYQETQYF.

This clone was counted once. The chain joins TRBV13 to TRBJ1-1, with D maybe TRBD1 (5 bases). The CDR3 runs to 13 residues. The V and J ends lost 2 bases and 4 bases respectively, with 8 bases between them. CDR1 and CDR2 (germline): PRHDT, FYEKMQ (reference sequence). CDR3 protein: CASSLSRVTEAFF. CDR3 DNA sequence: TGTGCCAGCAGCTTATCCAGGGTCACTGAAGCTTTCTTT.

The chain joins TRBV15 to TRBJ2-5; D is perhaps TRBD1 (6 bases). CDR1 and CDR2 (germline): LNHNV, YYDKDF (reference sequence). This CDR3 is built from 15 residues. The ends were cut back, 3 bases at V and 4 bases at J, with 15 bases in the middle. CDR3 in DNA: TGTGCCACCAGCAGGGGGGCGGGCGAGAGAGAGACCCAGTACTTC. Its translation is CATSRGAGERETQYF.

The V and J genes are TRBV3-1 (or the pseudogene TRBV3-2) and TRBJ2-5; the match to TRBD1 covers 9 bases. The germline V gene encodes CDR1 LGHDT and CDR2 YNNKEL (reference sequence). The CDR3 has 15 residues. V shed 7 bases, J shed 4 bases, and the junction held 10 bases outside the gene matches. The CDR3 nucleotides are TGTGCCAGCACCGAAACGTGGGGACAGGGAGAGACCCAGTACTTC. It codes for CASTETWGQGETQYF.

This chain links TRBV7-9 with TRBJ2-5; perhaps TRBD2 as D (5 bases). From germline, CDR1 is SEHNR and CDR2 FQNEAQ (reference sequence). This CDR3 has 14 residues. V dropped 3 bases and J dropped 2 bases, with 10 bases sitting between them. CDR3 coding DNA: TGTGCCAGCAGCTTCACGGCGGGTCAAGAGACCCAGTACTTC. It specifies CASSFTAGQETQYF.

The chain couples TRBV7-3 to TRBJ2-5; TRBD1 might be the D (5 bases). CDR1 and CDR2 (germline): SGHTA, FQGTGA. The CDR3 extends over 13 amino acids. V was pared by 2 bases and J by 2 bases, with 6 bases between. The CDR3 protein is CASSLGHQETQYF. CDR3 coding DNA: TGTGCCAGCAGCTTAGGACATCAAGAGACCCAGTACTTC.

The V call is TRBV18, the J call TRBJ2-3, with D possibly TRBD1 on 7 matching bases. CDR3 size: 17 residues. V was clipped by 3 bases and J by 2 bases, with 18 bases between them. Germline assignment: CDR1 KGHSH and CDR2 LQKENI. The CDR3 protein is CASSPGRAGGTTDTQYF. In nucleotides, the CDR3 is TGTGCCAGCTCACCGGGTCGCGCAGGGGGGACCACAGATACGCAGTATTTT.

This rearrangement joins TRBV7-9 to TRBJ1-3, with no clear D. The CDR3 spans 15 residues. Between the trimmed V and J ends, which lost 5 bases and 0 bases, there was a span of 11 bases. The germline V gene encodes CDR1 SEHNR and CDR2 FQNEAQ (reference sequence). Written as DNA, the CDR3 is TGTGCCAGCAGCCGCGGTTCAAGCTCTGGAAACACCATATATTTT. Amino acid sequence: CASSRGSSSGNTIYF.

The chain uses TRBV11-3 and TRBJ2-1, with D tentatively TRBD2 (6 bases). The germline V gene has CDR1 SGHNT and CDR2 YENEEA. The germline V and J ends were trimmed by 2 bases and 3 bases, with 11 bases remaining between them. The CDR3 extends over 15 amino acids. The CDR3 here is CASSLSAGHYNEQFF. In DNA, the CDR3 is TGTGCCAGCAGCTTATCGGCGGGGCACTACAATGAGCAGTTCTTC.

CDR3 sequence (DNA): TGTGCCAGTAGTAGGGGCTTGGGGCAGGGGGAAGAGACCCAGTACTTC. Its translation is CASSRGLGQGEETQYF. The V and J genes are TRBV19 and TRBJ2-5, with 7 bases aligning to TRBD1. After removal of 4 bases from V and 3 bases from J, the junction contained 11 bases not matched to a gene. Per germline, CDR1 LNHDA and CDR2 SQIVND (reference sequence). The CDR3 covers 16 residues.